Listed below are T cell receptor beta chains from one sample, sequenced in a study of T cell clonotyping in hematopoietic cell transplantation. TCRdb's copy holds only in-frame clones and misses some; the assay was immunoSEQ multiplex PCR. The sample records about 36,000 clones, about 95% being singletons. The input for sequencing was peripheral blood mononuclear cells, taken before stem cell transplant. The origin of the receptors is a man in his forties with chronic myeloid leukemia. Some clones in this sample may be carry-over from other donors' samples. The CDR3 runs from the conserved cysteine through the conserved F or W. D genes are given only for firm matches. Clone size is stated in some rows and not others, as once, few, many or a class when expanded.

.	TRBV4-1	TRBJ2-1	.	TGCGCCAGCAGGGAGGACCGAACCTCCTACAATGAGCAGTTCTTC	CASREDRTSYNEQFF
TRBD2	TRBV19	TRBJ2-7	.	TGTGCCAGTAGTTCCACGGGAGGAGTCGAGCAGTACTTC	CASSSTGGVEQYF
.	TRBV28	TRBJ1-1	.	TGTGCCAGCAGTTTAAGGGCCGGCACTGAAGCTTTCTTT	CASSLRAGTEAFF
TRBD1	TRBV28	TRBJ2-1	.	TGTGCCAGCAGTCCCCAGGGGGCCGTTTCCTACAATGAGCAGTTCTTC	CASSPQGAVSYNEQFF
.	TRBV11-1	TRBJ2-3	once	TGTGCCAGCAGCTTACCCGGGCCTGATACGCAGTATTTT	CASSLPGPDTQYF
TRBD1	TRBV5-1	TRBJ2-7	.	TGCGCCAGCAGCCCGGGACAACATTTAGGACAGGGGACATCCTACGAGCAGTACTTC	CASSPGQHLGQGTSYEQYF
.	TRBV7-2	TRBJ1-1	.	TGTGCCAGCAGCTTAGGCCTGGAAGCTTTCTTT	CASSLGLEAFF
TRBD2	TRBV7-8	TRBJ2-5	.	TGTGCCAGCAGCACAAGCGGGGGGGCCGTGAAGACCCAGTACTTC	CASSTSGGAVKTQYF
TRBD1	TRBV5-1	TRBJ1-1	.	TGCGCCAGCAGCTTGGCCGACGACAGGGAGACTGAAGCTTTCTTT	CASSLADDRETEAFF
.	TRBV27	TRBJ1-2	.	TGTGCCAGCAGTCAACGGCGAGGGGAAGCTGGCTACACCTTC	CASSQRRGEAGYTF
.	TRBV5-6	TRBJ1-6	once	TGTGCCAGCACCCTTCCAGGGAGTAATTCACCCCTCCACTTT	CASTLPGSNSPLHF
.	TRBV29-1	TRBJ2-2	.	TGCAGCGTAAGAGGGGGGGCCGATTCCGGGGAGCTGTTTTTT	CSVRGGADSGELFF
TRBD1	TRBV5-1	TRBJ1-3	.	TGCGCCAGCAGCGACCCGAACAGGGGAGTTGGAAACACCATATATTTT	CASSDPNRGVGNTIYF
.	TRBV5-8	TRBJ1-1	.	TGTGCCAGCACCCAGAGCGGGGGGGACACTGAAGCTTTCTTT	CASTQSGGDTEAFF
.	TRBV2	TRBJ2-5	.	TGTGCCAGCAGTGTATATGAGACCCAGTACTTC	CASSVYETQYF
.	TRBV7-8	TRBJ2-7	.	TGTGCCAGCAGCTTAACGGCGGTTCACTACGAGCAGTACTTC	CASSLTAVHYEQYF
TRBD1	TRBV19	TRBJ2-7	.	TGTGCCAGTAGTAAAGGGACAGGCCGGACCTACGAGCAGTACTTC	CASSKGTGRTYEQYF
.	TRBV6-6	TRBJ1-4	.	TGTGCCAGCAGCCGAACAGGGTCCAATGAAAAACTGTTTTTT	CASSRTGSNEKLFF
TRBD1	TRBV2	TRBJ1-3	.	TGTGCCAGCAGTGGGACAGGGACTGGAAACACCATATATTTT	CASSGTGTGNTIYF
TRBD2	TRBV19	TRBJ2-3	.	TGTGCCAGTAGCAGAGCGGGGGGGCCGTGGGATACGCAGTATTTT	CASSRAGGPWDTQYF
TRBD1	TRBV4-3	TRBJ2-5	.	TGCGCCAGCAGCCAAGAGTCGACAGGGCAAGAGACCCAGTACTTC	CASSQESTGQETQYF
.	TRBV19	TRBJ2-5	.	TGTGCCAGTAGTATTGGGGCAGGGGAGGGAGAGACCCAGTACTTC	CASSIGAGEGETQYF
TRBD1	TRBV28	TRBJ1-5	.	TGTGCCAGCAGTGGGGGGACAGGTTCATTTCATCAGCCCCAGCATTTT	CASSGGTGSFHQPQHF
TRBD1	TRBV5-1	TRBJ1-2	.	TGCGCCAGCAGCTTACTCACGGGACAGGGTAGGGATGGCTACACCTTC	CASSLLTGQGRDGYTF
.	TRBV14	TRBJ2-4	.	TGTGCCAGCAGCCAAGGGACGGGGCTAGCCAAAAACATTCAGTACTTC	CASSQGTGLAKNIQYF
TRBD1	TRBV7-2	TRBJ1-4	.	TGTGCCAGCAGCTTACCGGGACAGGGGGAGAAACTGTTTTTT	CASSLPGQGEKLFF
TRBD2	TRBV6-5	TRBJ2-7	.	TGTGCCAGCAGTTACTCCGCGGGGGGTCCCCACGAGCAGTACTTC	CASSYSAGGPHEQYF
.	TRBV5-4	TRBJ1-1	.	TGTGCCAGCAGCTTGCAGAATACACCTCCAGAGACTGAAGCTTTCTTT	CASSLQNTPPETEAFF
TRBD2	TRBV7-2	TRBJ2-3	.	TGTGCCAGCAGCGTAAATAGCGGGGGAAACACAGATACGCAGTATTTT	CASSVNSGGNTDTQYF
TRBD2	TRBV5-1	TRBJ2-5	.	TGCGCCAGCAGCCCTGGGACTAGCGACCATTGGTGGGAGACCCAGTACTTC	CASSPGTSDHWWETQYF
.	TRBV7-2	TRBJ2-5	.	TGTGCCAGCAGCTTTGGGGGGTGGGGTCAAGAGACCCAGTACTTC	CASSFGGWGQETQYF
.	TRBV5-1	TRBJ2-1	.	TGCGCCAGCAGCGTCCAGAACAATGAGCAGTTCTTC	CASSVQNNEQFF
.	TRBV30	TRBJ2-1	.	TGTGCCTGGAGTTCCGGTGACCAATATGGACCAAACAATGAGCAGTTCTTC	CAWSSGDQYGPNNEQFF
.	TRBV11-2	TRBJ2-3	.	TGTGCCAGCAGCTTCACAGATACGCAGTATTTT	CASSFTDTQYF
.	TRBV6-5	TRBJ1-5	.	TGTGCCAGCAGTTACGGGGCAGATCAGCCCCAGCATTTT	CASSYGADQPQHF
.	TRBV7-3	TRBJ1-1	.	TGTGCCAGCAGCTTCCCCGGGAATGAAGCTTTCTTT	CASSFPGNEAFF
.	TRBV4-3	TRBJ1-2	.	TGCGCCAGCAGCTCACCGGGGTTC	CASSSPGF
.	TRBV29-1	TRBJ2-3	.	TGCAGCGTTGGAACGGGAACAGATACGCAGTATTTT	CSVGTGTDTQYF
.	TRBV9	TRBJ2-1	.	TGTGCCAGCAGCGTAGCGGGGGCCGCCTACAATGAGCAGTTCTTC	CASSVAGAAYNEQFF
.	TRBV28	TRBJ1-1	.	TGTGCCAGCAGTTTACAGGGTAACACTGAAGCTTTCTTT	CASSLQGNTEAFF
TRBD1	TRBV6-1	TRBJ1-2	.	TGTGCCAGCGGGACAGACGCTATGCGCTACACCTTC	CASGTDAMRYTF
.	TRBV19	TRBJ1-2	.	TGTGCCAGTACCTCTTCCTGGAGGGCGGGGGCGCTGCCTGGCTACACCTTC	CASTSSWRAGALPGYTF
TRBD1	TRBV6-5	TRBJ1-2	.	TGTGCCAGCAGTTACTCGAGGGGGCTTAACTATGGCTACACCTTC	CASSYSRGLNYGYTF
.	TRBV25-1	TRBJ2-3	.	TGTGCCAGCAGTGCCCTGGATTACACAGATACGCAGTATTTT	CASSALDYTDTQYF
.	TRBV6-5	TRBJ1-1	.	TGTGCCAGCAGTTACTCTCGTTTTGGGGACACTGAAGCTTTCTTT	CASSYSRFGDTEAFF
.	TRBV9	TRBJ2-2	.	TGTGCCAGCAGCCTGGGGGTAACCGGGGAGCTGTTTTTT	CASSLGVTGELFF
.	TRBV27	TRBJ2-6	.	TGTGCCAGCAGCCCCTCAAGGGGGAGGGCTGGGGCCAACGTCCTGACTTTC	CASSPSRGRAGANVLTF
.	TRBV5-4	TRBJ1-4	.	TGTGCCAGCAGCTGGGGACGGGATGAAAAACTGTTTTTT	CASSWGRDEKLFF
.	TRBV5-1	TRBJ1-1	.	TGCGCCAGCAGCTTGGCCAGGGCCGGGGCTGAAGCTTTCTTT	CASSLARAGAEAFF
.	TRBV4-3	TRBJ2-7	.	TGCGCCAGCAGCCAAGGCGGGGACCCCGACCAGCAGTACTTC	CASSQGGDPDQQYF
.	TRBV21-1	TRBJ2-1	once	TGTGCCAGCAGCAGCCGGCAGGGTGAGCAGTTCTTC	CASSSRQGEQFF
.	TRBV13	TRBJ1-4	.	TGTGCCAGCAGCCAGACCGGGAGGGATGGTGAAAAACTGTTTTTT	CASSQTGRDGEKLFF
TRBD1	TRBV10-3	TRBJ2-2	.	TGTGCCATCACCGCCCAGGGGACAGCGAACACCGGGGAGCTGTTTTTT	CAITAQGTANTGELFF